These 21 T cell receptor beta chains were all obtained from the same sample, sequenced in a study of blood T cell repertoires in COVID-19. TCRdb's table, derived via immunoSEQ multiplex PCR, lists solely in-frame clones and lacks some. The sample lists approximately 270,000 clones, around 85% occurring once. Sample: PBMCs or T cells enriched from blood (not recorded which). These receptors were taken from a woman aged 50 to 60 who had recovered from COVID-19.

The CDR3, as DNA: TGTGCCAGTAGCGCCCCTGGACAGGGACCTTATTATGGCTACACCTTC. Translated: CASSAPGQGPYYGYTF. The chain recombines TRBV19 with TRBJ1-2; 8 nucleotides agree with TRBD1. Trimming took 6 bases from V and 5 from J; bases not matched to a gene: 14. This CDR3 has 16 residues. The germline V gene encodes CDR1 LNHDA and CDR2 SQIVND (reference sequence).

The gene calls are TRBV7-2 and TRBJ2-7; a weak D match, TRBD2 (5 bases). The CDR3 has 13 amino acids. The V end lost 4 bases, the J end lost 6 bases, and 13 bases lay between the germline ends. CDR1 is SGHTA and CDR2 is FQGNSA in the germline V gene. CDR3 region: CASSSPGLPEQYF. In DNA form, the CDR3 reads TGTGCCAGCAGCTCACCCGGACTTCCCGAGCAGTACTTC.

The genes are TRBV18 and TRBJ2-6, with D maybe TRBD2 (6 bases). V lost 11 bases and J lost 0, with 11 bases in between. The CDR3 covers 14 residues. The V gene's germline CDR1 is KGHSH and CDR2 LQKENI. The CDR3 loop reads CAGAGPSGANVLTF. The CDR3 nucleotides read TGTGCCGGCGCGGGGCCCTCTGGGGCCAACGTCCTGACTTTC.

The V and J genes are TRBV28 and TRBJ2-7; 9 nucleotides agree with TRBD1. CDR1 and CDR2 from the germline V gene are MDHEN and SYDVKM. The CDR3 covers 15 residues. Germline trimming cut 5 bases from V and 0 bases from J; bases unmatched to any gene: 5. The CDR3 nucleotides are TGTGCCAGCAGTCCAGGACAGGGGAGCTCCTACGAGCAGTACTTC. This sequence encodes CASSPGQGSSYEQYF.

This sequence joins TRBV28 and TRBJ1-1, with D possibly being TRBD1 (6 bases). Trimming took 5 bases from V and 2 from J, leaving 15 bases between them. The CDR3 consists of 15 residues. CDR1 and CDR2 from the germline V gene are MDHEN and SYDVKM. CDR3 DNA: TGTGCCAGCAGTCTTTTGGACAGACAAAACACTGAAGCTTTCTTT. Translating it yields CASSLLDRQNTEAFF.

The chain carries TRBV6-5 and TRBJ2-3; the match to TRBD1 covers 8 bases. Germline V gene lookup returns CDR1 MNHEY and CDR2 SVGAGI. This CDR3 spans 15 amino acids. J lost 5 bases, V lost 4 bases, and 8 bases had no gene match. The CDR3 spells CASSSPRTGRDTQYF. CDR3 in DNA: TGTGCCAGCAGTTCGCCTAGGACAGGGAGAGATACGCAGTATTTT.

The rearrangement joins TRBV7-9 to TRBJ1-1, with 9 positions matching TRBD1. After removal of 2 bases from V and 6 bases from J, the junction contained 10 bases not matched to a gene. Germline-derived CDR1 and CDR2 are SEHNR and FQNEAQ (reference sequence). This CDR3 has 16 residues. Here the CDR3 DNA reads TGTGCCAGCAGCTTAAGCTCCACGGGACAGGGTGCTGAAGCTTTCTTT. It translates to CASSLSSTGQGAEAFF.

This chain links TRBV4-1 with TRBJ2-2; 7 nucleotides agree with TRBD2. This CDR3 comprises 17 residues. In germline, CDR1 is MGHRA, CDR2 YSYEKL. V was clipped by 1 base and J by 7 bases; unmatched bases: 12. This CDR3 is CASSQGMGEGQGGELFF. The CDR3 nucleotides are TGCGCCAGCAGCCAAGGAATGGGGGAGGGCCAAGGCGGGGAGCTGTTTTTT.

The genes are TRBV11-3 and TRBJ1-1, with a possible D match to TRBD1 (6 bases). CDR1 SGHNT and CDR2 YENEEA come from the germline V gene. Trimming shortened V by 4 bases and J by 1 base, and 10 bases separated the two germline ends. CDR3 length: 14 residues. The CDR3 reads CASSYGQSNTEAFF. Here the CDR3 DNA reads TGTGCCAGCAGCTACGGACAGTCGAACACTGAAGCTTTCTTT.

The chain uses TRBV7-9 and TRBJ2-7, with D perhaps matching TRBD1 (6 bases). The CDR3 totals 14 residues. Between the trimmed V and J ends, which lost 5 bases and 9 bases, there was a span of 20 bases. Germline CDR1 and CDR2: SEHNR and FQNEAQ (reference sequence). The chain's CDR3 is CASSQSGTSAGQYF. The CDR3, as DNA: TGTGCCAGCAGCCAATCCGGGACAAGCGCGGGGCAGTACTTC.

As regards this clone: One end of the junction is discordant with germline, which a read error may explain. The CDR3 spells CASSQGLAGGGDTQYF. CDR3 nucleotides: TGTGCTAGCAGCCAGGGACTAGCGGGAGGCGGGGATACGCAGTATTTT. The chain carries TRBV7-7 and TRBJ2-3; 15 nucleotides align to TRBD2. The V gene's germline CDR1 is SSHAT and CDR2 FNYEAQ (reference sequence). The CDR3 has 16 residues.

The chain recombines TRBV5-6 with TRBJ2-7; 11 bases fit TRBD1. V shed 4 bases, J shed 5 bases, and the junction held 5 bases outside the gene matches. The CDR3 extends over 14 amino acids. Germline-derived CDR1 and CDR2 are SGHDT and YYEEEE. Here the CDR3 DNA reads TGTGCCAGCAGCAAGGACAGGGGGCAAGACGAGCAGTACTTC. Amino acid sequence: CASSKDRGQDEQYF.

The chain has TRBV7-9 and TRBJ1-3; tentative D call: TRBD1 (5 bases). This CDR3 is 15 amino acids long. Germline loops: CDR1 SEHNR, CDR2 FQNEAQ (reference sequence). Trimming shortened V by 1 base and J by 4 bases, and 11 bases separated the two germline ends. As DNA, the CDR3 is TGTGCCAGCAGCTTAGTATGGCAGGGAGGAAACACCATATATTTT. The encoded protein is CASSLVWQGGNTIYF.

The chain combines TRBV9 with TRBJ1-1; 7 bases are shared with TRBD1. V shed 4 bases, J shed 4 bases, and the junction held 25 bases outside the gene matches. CDR3 length: 20 amino acids. Per the germline V gene, CDR1 is SGDLS and CDR2 is YYNGEE. For the CDR3, the DNA is TGTGCCAGCAGCCCGCGGGGGGGTCCATTCTCAAGGGGGCGATCCACTGAAGCTTTCTTT. It codes for CASSPRGGPFSRGRSTEAFF.

The chain joins TRBV10-3 to TRBJ2-1; TRBD2 aligns across 7 bases. V dropped 6 bases and J dropped 5; count of bases not matched to a gene: 10. The CDR3 sequence is 15 residues long. From germline, CDR1 is ENHRY and CDR2 SYGVKD. The CDR3 DNA sequence: TGTGCCATCAGCCCCTGGCGGGAGTACGACAATGAGCAGTTCTTC. Amino acids: CAISPWREYDNEQFF.

The chain employs TRBV5-1 and TRBJ1-1; D is undetermined. The CDR3 covers 15 residues. Germline loops: CDR1 SGHRS, CDR2 YFSETQ. The V end lost 2 bases, the J end lost 0 bases, and 11 bases lay between the germline ends. CDR3 protein: CASSFTVSMNTEAFF. The CDR3 coding sequence is TGCGCCAGCAGCTTCACAGTCAGCATGAACACTGAAGCTTTCTTT.

This chain uses TRBV19 with TRBJ2-5; TRBD2 matches 16 bases. The V gene end was trimmed by 5 bases and the J gene end by 4 bases; junction bases not matched to a gene: 7. The CDR3 consists of 17 residues. Germline V CDR1 and CDR2: LNHDA, SQIVND (reference sequence). This chain's CDR3 is CASSGVGTSGRAETQYF. Here the CDR3 DNA reads TGTGCCAGTAGTGGGGTGGGGACTAGCGGGAGGGCAGAGACCCAGTACTTC.

The J gene is TRBJ2-2, the V gene TRBV6-5; D not resolved. Germline CDR1 MNHEY, CDR2 SVGAGI. The V end lost 8 bases, the J end lost 1 base, and 11 bases lay between the germline ends. The CDR3 consists of 14 residues. Here the CDR3 DNA reads TGTGCCAGCTCCTTTTTAGTGAACACCGGGGAGCTGTTTTTT. Protein sequence: CASSFLVNTGELFF.

This sequence joins TRBV30 and TRBJ2-7; the match to TRBD1 covers 11 bases. The length of the CDR3 is 16 residues. The ends lost 0 bases at V and 6 bases at J; junction bases unmatched: 10. Germline V CDR1 and CDR2: GTSNPN, SVGIG (reference sequence). The CDR3 spells CAWSVLGPGTGGEQYF. The CDR3 DNA is TGTGCCTGGAGTGTATTGGGCCCCGGGACAGGGGGCGAGCAGTACTTC.

The CDR3, as DNA: TGCGCCAGCAGCCCCAGACTAGCGGGTAGCTCTGGGGCCAACGTCCTGACTTTC. Its translation is CASSPRLAGSSGANVLTF. The chain has TRBV5-1 and TRBJ2-6; 10 positions agree with TRBD2. The CDR3 is 18 amino acids. The junction had 7 bases not matched to a gene; V was cut back by 4 bases and J by 0 bases. Germline CDR1 is SGHRS and CDR2 is YFSETQ.

CDR3 coding DNA: TGTGCCAGCCTACTTACAGGGATCCACAATGAGCAGTTCTTC. Its protein product is CASLLTGIHNEQFF. V and J are TRBV18 and TRBJ2-1; D perhaps matches TRBD1 (6 bases). The CDR3 is 14 residues long. Trimming took 8 bases from V and 5 from J, leaving 16 bases between them. Germline lookup yields CDR1 KGHSH and CDR2 LQKENI.